Sequencing of this T cell receptor (beta chain) was carried out in a study of Ad26.COV2.S vaccination and SARS-CoV-2 variants. Turning to this clone: Antigen specificity is unknown.

Described treatment: approximately 18 received Ad26.COV2.S at low or high dose, single or two shots; roughly five received placebo; per-sample allocation not given. Sample collection was performed on day 63 after the first vaccine or placebo injection. Wuhan-strain spike was delivered by a replication-incompetent Ad26 vector. Sequencing was performed with immunoSEQ multiplex PCR; in TCRdb, only in-frame clones are kept and a portion is missing. Of fewer than 400,000 clones in the sample, around 84% were seen once. Study findings and constraints: Placebo recipients trailed vaccine recipients in spike-specific TCR breadth. Non-spike TCR breadth showed similarity between vaccine and placebo recipients.

The sequences come from peripheral blood, collected in a trial of Ad26.COV2.S vaccine versus placebo. The sequence derives from a person between 18 and 65 years old who received the Ad26.COV2.S COVID-19 vaccine or a placebo.

CDR3 sequence: CASRRTGPETQYF. CDR3 nucleotides: TGCGCCAGCAGGAGGACAGGTCCTGAGACCCAGTACTTC. The chain recombines TRBV5-1 with TRBJ2-5; 7 bases are shared with TRBD1. The CDR3 spans 13 residues. V trimming: 5 bases; J trimming: 5 bases; junction bases outside the gene matches: 6. In germline, CDR1 is SGHRS, CDR2 YFSETQ.